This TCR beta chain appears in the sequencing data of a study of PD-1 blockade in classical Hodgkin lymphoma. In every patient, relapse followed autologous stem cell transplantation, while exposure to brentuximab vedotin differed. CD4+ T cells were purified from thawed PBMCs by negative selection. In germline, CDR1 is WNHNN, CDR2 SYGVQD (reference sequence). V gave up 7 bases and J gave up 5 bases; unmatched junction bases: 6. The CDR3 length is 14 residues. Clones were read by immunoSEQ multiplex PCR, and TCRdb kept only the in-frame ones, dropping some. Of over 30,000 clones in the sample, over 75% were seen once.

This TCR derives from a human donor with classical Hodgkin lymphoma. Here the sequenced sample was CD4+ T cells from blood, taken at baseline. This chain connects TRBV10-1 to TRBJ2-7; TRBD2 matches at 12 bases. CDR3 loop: CASTRLAGAHEQYF. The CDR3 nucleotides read TGCGCCAGCACCAGACTAGCGGGAGCCCACGAGCAGTACTTC.